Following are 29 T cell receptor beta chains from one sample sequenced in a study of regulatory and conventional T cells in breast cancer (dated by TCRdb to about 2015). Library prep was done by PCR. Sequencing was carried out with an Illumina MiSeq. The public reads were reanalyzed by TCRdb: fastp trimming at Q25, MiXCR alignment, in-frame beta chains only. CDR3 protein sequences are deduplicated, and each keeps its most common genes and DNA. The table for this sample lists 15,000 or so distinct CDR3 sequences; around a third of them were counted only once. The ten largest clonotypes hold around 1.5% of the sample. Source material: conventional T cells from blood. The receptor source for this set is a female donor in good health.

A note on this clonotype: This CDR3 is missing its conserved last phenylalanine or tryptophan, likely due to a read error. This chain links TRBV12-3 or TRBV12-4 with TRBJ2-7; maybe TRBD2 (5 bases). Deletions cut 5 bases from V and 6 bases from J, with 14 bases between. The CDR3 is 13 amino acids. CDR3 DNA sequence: TGTGCCAGCAGTCATAATGAAGGAGGCGAGCAGTACCTC. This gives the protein CASSHNEGGEQYL.

This CDR3 is CASSLGIQETQYF. CDR3 sequence (DNA): TGTGCCAGCAGCCTCGGTATTCAAGAGACCCAGTACTTC. The rearrangement joins TRBV7-3 to TRBJ2-5; D remains unclear. Germline values: CDR1 SGHTA, CDR2 FQGTGA. The CDR3 consists of 13 residues. V was clipped by 5 bases and J by 2 bases, with 9 bases between them.

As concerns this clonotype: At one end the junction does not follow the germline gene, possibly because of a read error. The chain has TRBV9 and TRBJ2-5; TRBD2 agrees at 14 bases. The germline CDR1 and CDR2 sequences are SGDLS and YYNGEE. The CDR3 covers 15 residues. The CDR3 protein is CAGSGLAGGSETQYF. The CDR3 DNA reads TGTGCCGGCAGCGGACTAGCGGGAGGTTCAGAGACCCAGTACTTC.

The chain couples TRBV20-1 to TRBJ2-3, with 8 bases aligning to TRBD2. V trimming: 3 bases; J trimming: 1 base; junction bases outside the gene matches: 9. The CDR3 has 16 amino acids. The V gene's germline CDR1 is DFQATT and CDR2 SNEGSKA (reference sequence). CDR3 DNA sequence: TGCAGTGCTAGTTCCCTAGCGGGCGGACGCACAGATACGCAGTATTTT. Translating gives CSASSLAGGRTDTQYF.

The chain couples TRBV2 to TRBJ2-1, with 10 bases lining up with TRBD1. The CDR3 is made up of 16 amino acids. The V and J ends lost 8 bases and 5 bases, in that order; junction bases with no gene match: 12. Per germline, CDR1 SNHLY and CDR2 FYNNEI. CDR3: CASQWGDRGNDNEQFF. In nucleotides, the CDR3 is TGTGCCAGCCAATGGGGGGACAGGGGTAACGACAATGAGCAGTTCTTC.

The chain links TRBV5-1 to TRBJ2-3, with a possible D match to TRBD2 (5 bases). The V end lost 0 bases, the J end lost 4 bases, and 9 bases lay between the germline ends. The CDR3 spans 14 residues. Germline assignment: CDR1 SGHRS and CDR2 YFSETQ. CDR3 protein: CASSLVDLADTQYF. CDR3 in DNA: TGCGCCAGCAGCTTGGTGGACTTAGCAGATACGCAGTATTTT.

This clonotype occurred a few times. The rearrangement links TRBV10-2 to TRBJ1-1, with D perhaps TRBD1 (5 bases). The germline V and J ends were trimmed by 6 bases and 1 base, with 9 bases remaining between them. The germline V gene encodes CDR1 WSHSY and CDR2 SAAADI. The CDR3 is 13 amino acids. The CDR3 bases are TGCGCCAGCAGAGACAGCGGGAACACTGAAGCTTTCTTT. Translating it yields CASRDSGNTEAFF.

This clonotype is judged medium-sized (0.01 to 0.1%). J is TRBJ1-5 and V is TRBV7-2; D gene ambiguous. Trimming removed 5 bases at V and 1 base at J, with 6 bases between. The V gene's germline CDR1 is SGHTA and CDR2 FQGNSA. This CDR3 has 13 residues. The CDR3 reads CASSTDSNQPQHF. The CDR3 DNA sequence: TGTGCCAGCAGCACGGACAGCAATCAGCCCCAGCATTTT.

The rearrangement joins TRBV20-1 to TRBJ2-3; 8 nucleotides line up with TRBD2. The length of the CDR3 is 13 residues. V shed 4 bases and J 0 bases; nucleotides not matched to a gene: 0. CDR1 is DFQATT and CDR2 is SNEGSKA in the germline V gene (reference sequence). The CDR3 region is CSAKRGSTDTQYF. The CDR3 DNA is TGCAGTGCTAAGCGGGGGAGCACAGATACGCAGTATTTT.

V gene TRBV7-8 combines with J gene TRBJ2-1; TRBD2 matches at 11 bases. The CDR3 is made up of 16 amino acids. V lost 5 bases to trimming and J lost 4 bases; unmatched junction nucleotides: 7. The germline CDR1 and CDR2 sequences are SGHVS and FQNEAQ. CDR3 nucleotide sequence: TGTGCCAGCAGCCCCTCACTAGCGGGGGTTTACAATGAGCAGTTCTTC. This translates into CASSPSLAGVYNEQFF.

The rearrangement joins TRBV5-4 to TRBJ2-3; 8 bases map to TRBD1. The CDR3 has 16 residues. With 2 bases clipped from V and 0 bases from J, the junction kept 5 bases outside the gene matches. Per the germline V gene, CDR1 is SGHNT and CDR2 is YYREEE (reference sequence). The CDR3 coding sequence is TGTGCCAGCAGCTTCGGACAGGGTGGAAGCACAGATACGCAGTATTTT. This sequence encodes CASSFGQGGSTDTQYF.

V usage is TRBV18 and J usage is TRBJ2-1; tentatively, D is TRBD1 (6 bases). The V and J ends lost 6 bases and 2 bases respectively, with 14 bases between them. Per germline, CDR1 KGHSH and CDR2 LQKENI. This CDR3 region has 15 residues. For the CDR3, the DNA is TGTGCCAGCTCTCACGACAGGTGGCCCTACAATGAGCAGTTCTTC. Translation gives CASSHDRWPYNEQFF.

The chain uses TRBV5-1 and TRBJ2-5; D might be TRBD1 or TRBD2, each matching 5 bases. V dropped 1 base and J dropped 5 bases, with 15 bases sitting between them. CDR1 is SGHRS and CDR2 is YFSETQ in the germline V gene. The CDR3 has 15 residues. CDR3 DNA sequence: TGCGCCAGCAGCTTGATTAGTGAGGGGATGGAGACCCAGTACTTC. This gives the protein CASSLISEGMETQYF.

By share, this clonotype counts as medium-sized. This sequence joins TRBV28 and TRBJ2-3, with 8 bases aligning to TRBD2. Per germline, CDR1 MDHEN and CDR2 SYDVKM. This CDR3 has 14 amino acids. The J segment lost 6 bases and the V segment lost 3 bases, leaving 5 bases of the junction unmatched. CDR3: CASSFSGGRDTQYF. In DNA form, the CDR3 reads TGTGCCAGCAGTTTCTCGGGAGGGCGGGATACGCAGTATTTT.

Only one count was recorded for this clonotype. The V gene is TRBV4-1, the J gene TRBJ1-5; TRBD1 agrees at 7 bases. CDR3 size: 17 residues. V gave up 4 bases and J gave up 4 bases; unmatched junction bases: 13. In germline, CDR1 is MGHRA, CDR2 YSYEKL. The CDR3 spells CASSPLPRGQRNQPQHF. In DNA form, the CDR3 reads TGCGCCAGCAGCCCCCTTCCGCGGGGACAGAGAAATCAGCCCCAGCATTTT.

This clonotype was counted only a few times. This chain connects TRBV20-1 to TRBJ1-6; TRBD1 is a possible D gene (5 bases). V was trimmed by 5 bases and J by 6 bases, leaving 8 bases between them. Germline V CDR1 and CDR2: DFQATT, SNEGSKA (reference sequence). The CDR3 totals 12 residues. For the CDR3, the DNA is TGCAGTGCTTCGGGACCTAATTCACCCCTCCACTTT. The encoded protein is CSASGPNSPLHF.

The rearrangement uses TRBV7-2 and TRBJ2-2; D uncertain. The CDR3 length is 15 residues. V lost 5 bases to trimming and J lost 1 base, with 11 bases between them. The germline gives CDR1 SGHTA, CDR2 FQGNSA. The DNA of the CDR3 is TGTGCCAGCAGCATTTGGACGGGGAACACCGGGGAGCTGTTTTTT. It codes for CASSIWTGNTGELFF.

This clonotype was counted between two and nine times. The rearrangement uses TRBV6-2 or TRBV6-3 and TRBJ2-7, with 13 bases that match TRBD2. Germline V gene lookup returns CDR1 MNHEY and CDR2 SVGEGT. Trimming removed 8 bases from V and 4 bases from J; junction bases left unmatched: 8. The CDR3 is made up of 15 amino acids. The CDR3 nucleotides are TGTGCCAGCCGGACCGGGACTAGCGGGGCGTACGAGCAGTACTTC. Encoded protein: CASRTGTSGAYEQYF.

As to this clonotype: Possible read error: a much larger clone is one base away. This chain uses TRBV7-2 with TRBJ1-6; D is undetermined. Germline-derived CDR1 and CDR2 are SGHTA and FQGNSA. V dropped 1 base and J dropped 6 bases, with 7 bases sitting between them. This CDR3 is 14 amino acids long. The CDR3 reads CASSLGPLNSPLHF. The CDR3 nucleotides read TGTGCCAGCAGCTTAGGGCCACTTAATTCACCCCTCCACTTT.

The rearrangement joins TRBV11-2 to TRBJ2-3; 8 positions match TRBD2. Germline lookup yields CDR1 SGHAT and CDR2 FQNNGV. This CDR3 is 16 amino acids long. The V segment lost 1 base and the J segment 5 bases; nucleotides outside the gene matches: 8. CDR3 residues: CASSLVSGGLLDTQYF. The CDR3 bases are TGTGCCAGCAGCTTAGTAAGCGGGGGTCTGTTAGATACGCAGTATTTT.

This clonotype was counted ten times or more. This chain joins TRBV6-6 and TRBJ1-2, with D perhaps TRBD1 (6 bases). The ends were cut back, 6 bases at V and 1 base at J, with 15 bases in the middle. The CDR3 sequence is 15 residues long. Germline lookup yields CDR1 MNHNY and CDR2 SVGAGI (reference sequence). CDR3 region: CASSPTSGDNYGYTF. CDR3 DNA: TGTGCCAGCAGCCCTACCTCAGGGGATAACTATGGCTACACCTTC.

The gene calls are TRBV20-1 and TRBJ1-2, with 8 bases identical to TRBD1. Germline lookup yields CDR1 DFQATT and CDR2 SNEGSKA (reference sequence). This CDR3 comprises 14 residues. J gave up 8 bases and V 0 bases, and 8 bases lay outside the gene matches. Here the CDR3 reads CSARDRGQGIGYTF. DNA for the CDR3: TGCAGTGCTAGAGATCGAGGACAGGGTATCGGCTACACCTTC.

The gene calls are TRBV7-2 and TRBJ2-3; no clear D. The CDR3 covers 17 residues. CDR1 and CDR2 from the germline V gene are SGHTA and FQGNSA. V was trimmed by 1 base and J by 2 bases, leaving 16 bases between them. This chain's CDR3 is CASSLVFSLGNTDTQYF. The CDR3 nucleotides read TGTGCCAGCAGCTTAGTGTTTAGCTTGGGGAACACAGATACGCAGTATTTT.

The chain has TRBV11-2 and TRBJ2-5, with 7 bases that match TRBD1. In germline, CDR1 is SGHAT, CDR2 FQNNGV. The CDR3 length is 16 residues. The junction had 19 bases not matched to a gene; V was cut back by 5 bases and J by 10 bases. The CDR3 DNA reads TGTGCCAGCAGCCTGAGCCGGACAGGTGGCTTGAGGAACCAGTACTTC. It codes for CASSLSRTGGLRNQYF.

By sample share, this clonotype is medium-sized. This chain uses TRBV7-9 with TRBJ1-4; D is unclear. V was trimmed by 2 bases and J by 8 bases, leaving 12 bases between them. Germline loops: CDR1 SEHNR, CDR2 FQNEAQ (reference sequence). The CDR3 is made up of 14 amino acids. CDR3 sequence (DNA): TGTGCCAGCAGCTTAATCGGGTTTGGGGAAAAACTGTTTTTT. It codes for CASSLIGFGEKLFF.

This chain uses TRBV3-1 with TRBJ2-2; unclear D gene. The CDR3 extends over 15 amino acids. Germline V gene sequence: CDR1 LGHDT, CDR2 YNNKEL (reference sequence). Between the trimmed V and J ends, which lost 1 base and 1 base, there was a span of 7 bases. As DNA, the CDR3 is TGTGCCAGCAGCCAAGTCGGGCTGAACACCGGGGAGCTGTTTTTT. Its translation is CASSQVGLNTGELFF.

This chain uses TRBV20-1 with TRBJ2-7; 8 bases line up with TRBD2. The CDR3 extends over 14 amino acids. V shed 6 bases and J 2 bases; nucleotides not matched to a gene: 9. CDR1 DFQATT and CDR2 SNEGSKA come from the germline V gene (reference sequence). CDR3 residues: CSATIAGRTYEQYF. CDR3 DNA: TGCAGTGCCACTATAGCGGGACGAACCTACGAGCAGTACTTC.

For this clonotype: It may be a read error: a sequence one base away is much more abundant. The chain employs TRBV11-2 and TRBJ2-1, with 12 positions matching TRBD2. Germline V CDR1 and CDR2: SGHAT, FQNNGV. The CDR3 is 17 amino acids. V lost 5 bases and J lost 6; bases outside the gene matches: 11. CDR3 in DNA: TGTGCCAGCAGCCAAGGACTAGCGGGGTGGCCCGTCAATGAGCAGTTCTTC. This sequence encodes CASSQGLAGWPVNEQFF. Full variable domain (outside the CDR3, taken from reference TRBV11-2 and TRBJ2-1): EAGVAQSPRYKIIEKRQSVAFWCNPISGHATLYWYQQILGQGPKLLIQFQNNGVVDDSQLPKDRFSAERLKGVDSTLKIQPAKLEDSAVYLCASSQGLAGWPVNEQFFGPGTRLTVL.

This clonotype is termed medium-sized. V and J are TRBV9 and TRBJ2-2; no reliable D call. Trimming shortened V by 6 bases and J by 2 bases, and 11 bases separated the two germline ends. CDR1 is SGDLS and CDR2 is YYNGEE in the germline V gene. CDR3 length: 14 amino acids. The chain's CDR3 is CASTPSVNTGELFF. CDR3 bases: TGTGCCAGCACCCCATCAGTAAACACCGGGGAGCTGTTTTTT. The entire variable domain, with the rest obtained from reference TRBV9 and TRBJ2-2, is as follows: DSGVTQTPKHLITATGQRVTLRCSPRSGDLSVYWYQQSLDQGLQFLIQYYNGEERAKGNILERFSAQQFPDLHSELNLSSLELGDSALYFCASTPSVNTGELFFGEGSRLTVL.